This T cell receptor beta chain appears in the sequencing data of a study of blood T cell repertoires in COVID-19. The wider study: Acute-phase and convalescent COVID-19 samples originated in the United States, Italy and Spain. T cells, B-cell-depleted T cells, or PBMCs supplied cDNA or gDNA.

The CDR3 sequence is 15 residues long. CDR1 is GTSNPN and CDR2 is SVGIG in the germline V gene (reference sequence). The V gene lost 7 bases and the J gene lost 0 bases, with 15 bases spanning the gap. In the original analysis: Nucleated cell number was recorded as an estimate derived from reference gene primer amplification. Measured with immunoSEQ multiplex PCR; TCRdb has only the in-frame clones, and not every one. V and J calls and clone size come straight from that table; D and trimming were deduced from the DNA. This sample has roughly 100,000 clones, with approximately 79% found just once. This clonotype was sampled from a man aged 65 to 85 with active or convalescent COVID-19. The chain links TRBV30 to TRBJ1-4, with D possibly TRBD1 on 6 matching bases. The material sequenced was peripheral blood. The CDR3 nucleotides are TGTGCCTCGGGGGGGCCCTCTGCAACTAATGAAAAACTGTTTTTT. The encoded protein is CASGGPSATNEKLFF.